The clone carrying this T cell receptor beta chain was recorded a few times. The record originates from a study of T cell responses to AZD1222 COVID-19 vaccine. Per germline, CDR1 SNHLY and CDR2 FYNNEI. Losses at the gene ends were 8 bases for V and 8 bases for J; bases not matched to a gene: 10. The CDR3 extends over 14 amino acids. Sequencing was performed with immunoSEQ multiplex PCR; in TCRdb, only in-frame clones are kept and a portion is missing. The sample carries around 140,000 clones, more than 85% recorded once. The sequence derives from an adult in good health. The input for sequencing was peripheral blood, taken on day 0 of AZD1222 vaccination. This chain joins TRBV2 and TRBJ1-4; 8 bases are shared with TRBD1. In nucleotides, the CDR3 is TGTGCCAGCGGGGGGGACAGGAGAGGCGAAAAACTGTTTTTT. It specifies CASGGDRRGEKLFF.